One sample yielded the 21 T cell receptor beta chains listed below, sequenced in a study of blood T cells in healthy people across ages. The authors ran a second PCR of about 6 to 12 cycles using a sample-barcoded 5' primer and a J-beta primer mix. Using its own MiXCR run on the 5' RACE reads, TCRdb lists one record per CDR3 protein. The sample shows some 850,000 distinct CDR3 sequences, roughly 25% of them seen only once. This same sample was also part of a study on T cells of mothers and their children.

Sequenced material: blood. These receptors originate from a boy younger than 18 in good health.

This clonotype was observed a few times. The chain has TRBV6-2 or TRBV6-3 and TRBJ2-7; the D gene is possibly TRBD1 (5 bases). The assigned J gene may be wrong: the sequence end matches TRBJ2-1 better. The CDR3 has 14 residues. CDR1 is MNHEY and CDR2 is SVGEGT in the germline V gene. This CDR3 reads CASANAGSYNEQFF. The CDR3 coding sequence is TGTGCCAGCGCAAATGCAGGGTCTTACAATGAGCAGTTCTTC.

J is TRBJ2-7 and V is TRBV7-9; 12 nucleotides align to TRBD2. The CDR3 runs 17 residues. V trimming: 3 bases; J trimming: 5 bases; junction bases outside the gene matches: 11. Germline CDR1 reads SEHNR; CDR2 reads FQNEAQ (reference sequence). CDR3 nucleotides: TGTGCCAGCAGCTTTCGGCTAGCGGGAGGGCCAGCCCACGAGCAGTACTTC. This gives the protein CASSFRLAGGPAHEQYF.

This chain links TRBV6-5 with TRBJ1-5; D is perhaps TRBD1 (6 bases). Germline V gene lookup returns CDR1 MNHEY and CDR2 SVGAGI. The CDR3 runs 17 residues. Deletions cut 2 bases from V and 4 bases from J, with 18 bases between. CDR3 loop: CASSYRGGRVGNQPQHF. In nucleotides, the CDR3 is TGTGCCAGCAGTTACCGGGGGGGCAGGGTCGGGAATCAGCCCCAGCATTTT.

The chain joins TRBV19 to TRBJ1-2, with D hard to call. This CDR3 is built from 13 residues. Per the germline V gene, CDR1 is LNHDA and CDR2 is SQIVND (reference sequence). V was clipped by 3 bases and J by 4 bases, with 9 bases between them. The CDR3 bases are TGTGCCAGTAGTATCGGACGGACCTATGGCTACACCTTC. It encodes CASSIGRTYGYTF.

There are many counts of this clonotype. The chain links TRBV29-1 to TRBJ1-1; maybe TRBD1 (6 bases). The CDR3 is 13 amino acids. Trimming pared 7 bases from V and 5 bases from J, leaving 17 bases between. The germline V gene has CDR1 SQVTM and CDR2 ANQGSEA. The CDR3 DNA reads TGCAGCGCCGATCGGGGGGGCAGAACTGAAGCTTTCTTT. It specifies CSADRGGRTEAFF.

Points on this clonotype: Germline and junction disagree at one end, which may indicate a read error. CDR3 coding DNA: TGTGCCAGCAGAGGGACCCTGGCCTTCCGAATGGACACCGGGGAGCTGCTTTTT. Protein: CASRGTLAFRMDTGELLF. V and J are TRBV2 and TRBJ2-2, with D perhaps assigned TRBD1 or TRBD2 (5 bases each). The CDR3 sequence is 18 residues long. Germline CDR1 and CDR2: SNHLY and FYNNEI.

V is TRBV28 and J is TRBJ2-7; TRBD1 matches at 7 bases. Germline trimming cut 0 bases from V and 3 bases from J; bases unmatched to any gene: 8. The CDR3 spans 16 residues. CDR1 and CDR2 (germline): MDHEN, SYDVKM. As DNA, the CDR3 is TGTGCCAGCAGTTTATGGCGGGCAGGGGGATTCTACGAGCAGTACTTC. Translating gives CASSLWRAGGFYEQYF.

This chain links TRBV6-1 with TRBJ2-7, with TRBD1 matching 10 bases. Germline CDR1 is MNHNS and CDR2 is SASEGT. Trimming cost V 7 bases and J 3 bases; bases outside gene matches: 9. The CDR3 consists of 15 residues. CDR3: CASNFGDRGLYEQYF. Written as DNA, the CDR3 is TGTGCCAGCAATTTTGGGGACAGGGGTCTCTACGAGCAGTACTTC.

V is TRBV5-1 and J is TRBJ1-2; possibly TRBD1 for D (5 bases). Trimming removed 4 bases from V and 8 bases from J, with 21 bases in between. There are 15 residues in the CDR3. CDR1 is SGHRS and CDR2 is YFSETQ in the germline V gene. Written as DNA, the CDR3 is TGCGCCAGCAGCCCTTACCAGAGGGGAATGAGGGGCTACACCTTC. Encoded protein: CASSPYQRGMRGYTF.

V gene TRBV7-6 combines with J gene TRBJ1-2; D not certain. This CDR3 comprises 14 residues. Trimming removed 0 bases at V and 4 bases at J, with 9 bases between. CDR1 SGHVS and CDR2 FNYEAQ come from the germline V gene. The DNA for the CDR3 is TGTGCCAGCAGCTTAGCGTTGAACGGCTATGGCTACACCTTC. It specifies CASSLALNGYGYTF.

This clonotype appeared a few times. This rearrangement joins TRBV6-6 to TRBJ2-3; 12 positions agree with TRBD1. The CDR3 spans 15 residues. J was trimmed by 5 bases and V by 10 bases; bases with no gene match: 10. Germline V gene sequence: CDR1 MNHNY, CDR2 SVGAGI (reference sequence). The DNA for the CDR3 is TGTGCCATCTCCCCGGGACAGGGGGCTAAAGATACGCAGTATTTT. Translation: CAISPGQGAKDTQYF.

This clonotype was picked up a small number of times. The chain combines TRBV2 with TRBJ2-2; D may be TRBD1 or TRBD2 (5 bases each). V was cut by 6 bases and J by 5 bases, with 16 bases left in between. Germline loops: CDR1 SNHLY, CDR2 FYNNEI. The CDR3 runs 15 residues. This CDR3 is CASRFQGRGTGELFF. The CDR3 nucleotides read TGTGCCAGCAGGTTTCAGGGACGAGGGACCGGGGAGCTGTTTTTT.

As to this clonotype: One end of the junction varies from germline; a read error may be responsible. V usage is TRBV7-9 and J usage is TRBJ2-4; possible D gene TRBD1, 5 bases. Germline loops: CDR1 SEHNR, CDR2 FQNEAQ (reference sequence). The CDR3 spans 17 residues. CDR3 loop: CASSSPQGVEYKNIQCF. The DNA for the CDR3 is TGTGCCAGCAGCTCGCCCCAGGGTGTGGAATACAAAAACATTCAGTGCTTC.

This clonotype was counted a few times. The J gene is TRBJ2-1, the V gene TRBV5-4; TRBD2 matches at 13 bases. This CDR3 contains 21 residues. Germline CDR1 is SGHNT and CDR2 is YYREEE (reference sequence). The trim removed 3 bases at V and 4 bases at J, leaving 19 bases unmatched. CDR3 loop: CASSSPGTSGEDRLLYNEQFF. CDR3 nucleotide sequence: TGTGCCAGCAGCTCTCCCGGGACTAGCGGGGAAGATAGATTATTATACAATGAGCAGTTCTTC.

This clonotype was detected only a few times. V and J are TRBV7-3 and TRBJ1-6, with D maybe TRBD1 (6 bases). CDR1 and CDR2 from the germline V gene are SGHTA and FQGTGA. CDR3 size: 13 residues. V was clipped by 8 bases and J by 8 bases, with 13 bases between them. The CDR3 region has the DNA TGTGCCAGCTCAACAGGGCTATATTCACCCCTCCACTTT. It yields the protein CASSTGLYSPLHF.

CDR3 region: CATSDPGSYNEQFF. Here the CDR3 DNA reads TGTGCCACCAGTGACCCCGGCTCCTACAATGAGCAGTTCTTC. The V and J genes are TRBV24-1 and TRBJ2-1; D not resolved. The CDR3 spans 14 residues. CDR1 is KGHDR, CDR2 SFDVKD, per germline. Trimming took off 4 bases at V and 0 bases at J, with 6 bases between the two ends.

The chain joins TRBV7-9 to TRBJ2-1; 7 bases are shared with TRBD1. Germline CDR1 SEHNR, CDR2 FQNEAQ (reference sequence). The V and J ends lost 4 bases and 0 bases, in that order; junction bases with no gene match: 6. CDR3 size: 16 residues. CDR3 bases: TGTGCCAGCAGCTCCCCGGACAGGTACTCCTACAATGAGCAGTTCTTC. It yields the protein CASSSPDRYSYNEQFF.

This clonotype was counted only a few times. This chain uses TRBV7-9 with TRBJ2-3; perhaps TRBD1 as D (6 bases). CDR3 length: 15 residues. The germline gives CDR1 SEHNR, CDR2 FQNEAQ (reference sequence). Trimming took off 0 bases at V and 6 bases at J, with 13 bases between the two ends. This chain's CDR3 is CASSLALQGRDTQYF. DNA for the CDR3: TGTGCCAGCAGCTTAGCATTACAGGGTAGGGATACGCAGTATTTT.

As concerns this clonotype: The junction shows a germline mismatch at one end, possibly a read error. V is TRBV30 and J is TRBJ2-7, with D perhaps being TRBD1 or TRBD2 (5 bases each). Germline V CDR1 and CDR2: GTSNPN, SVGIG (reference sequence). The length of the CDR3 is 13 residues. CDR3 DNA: TGTGACTGGACTGCAGGGAGCTCCTACGAGCAGTACTTC. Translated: CDWTAGSSYEQYF.

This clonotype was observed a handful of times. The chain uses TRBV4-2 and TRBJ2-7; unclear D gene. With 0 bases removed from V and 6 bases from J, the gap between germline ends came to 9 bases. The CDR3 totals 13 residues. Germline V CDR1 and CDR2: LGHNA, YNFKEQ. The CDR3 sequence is CASSQDEGGEQYF. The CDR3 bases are TGTGCCAGCAGCCAAGATGAAGGCGGCGAGCAGTACTTC.

CDR3 in DNA: TGTGCCAGCAGCTTTTGGACAGGGGGCCAGGACGAGCAGTACTTC. Its translation is CASSFWTGGQDEQYF. This chain uses TRBV7-9 with TRBJ2-5; 11 bases align to TRBD1. The DNA end lines up better with TRBJ2-7; the J call may be wrong. Per germline, CDR1 SEHNR and CDR2 FQNEAQ (reference sequence). The CDR3 is 15 residues long.